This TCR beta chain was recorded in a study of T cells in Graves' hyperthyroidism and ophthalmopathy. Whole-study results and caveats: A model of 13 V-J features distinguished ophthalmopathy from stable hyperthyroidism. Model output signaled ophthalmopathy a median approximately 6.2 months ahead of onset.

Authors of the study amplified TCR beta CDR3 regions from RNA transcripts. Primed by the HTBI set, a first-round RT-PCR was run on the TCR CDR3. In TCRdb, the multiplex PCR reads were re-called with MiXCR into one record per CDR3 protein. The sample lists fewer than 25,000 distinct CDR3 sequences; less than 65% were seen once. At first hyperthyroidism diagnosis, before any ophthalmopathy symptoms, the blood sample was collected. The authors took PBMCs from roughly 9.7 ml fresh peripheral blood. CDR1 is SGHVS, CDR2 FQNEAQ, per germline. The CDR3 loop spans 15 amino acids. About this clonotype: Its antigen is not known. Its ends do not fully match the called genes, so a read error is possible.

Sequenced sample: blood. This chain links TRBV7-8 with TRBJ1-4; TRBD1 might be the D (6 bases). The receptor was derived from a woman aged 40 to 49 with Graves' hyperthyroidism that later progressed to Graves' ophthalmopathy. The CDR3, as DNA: TGTGCCAGCAGTTTAGCGGGAGGGGGGTATGAAAGACTGTTTTTT. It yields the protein CASSLAGGGYERLFF.